This T cell receptor (beta chain) derives from a study of blood T cells in healthy people across ages. There are a few counts of this clonotype. The length of the CDR3 is 11 residues. A second PCR, run for roughly 6 to 11 cycles, used a sample-barcoded 5' primer plus a J-beta primer mix. One entry per CDR3 protein results from TCRdb running MiXCR on the 5' RACE reads. This repertoire shows about 770,000 distinct CDR3 sequences, around 42% found once; its top ten account for roughly 18%. This chain joins TRBV21-1 and TRBJ2-7; TRBD1, the table's D call, was not compared with the DNA. TRBV21-1 counts as a pseudogene. This receptor was taken from a man in his sixties in good health. Input material: blood. The CDR3 nucleotides read TGTGCCACAGGGACAGACTACGAGCAGTACTTC. Translated, it gives CATGTDYEQYF.